This T cell receptor beta chain was captured in a study of T cell responses to AZD1222 COVID-19 vaccine. Study results and caveats: Close to half of all spike-specific TCRs reportedly target regions of the variants that are unmutated.

The table came from immunoSEQ multiplex PCR; TCRdb's copy has only in-frame clones and leaves some out. Seen here are some 110,000 clones, about 90% observed once, and the top ten hold around 5%. Comment on this clone: Its target is not known.

This clonotype was obtained from an adult in good health. The sequenced sample was peripheral blood, obtained on day 0 of AZD1222 vaccination.

The CDR3 DNA follows: TGTGCCACCAGTGATTTGGGGGCTAACACCGGGGAGCTGTTTTTT. Protein product: CATSDLGANTGELFF. V and J are TRBV24-1 and TRBJ2-2; D is possibly TRBD1 (5 bases). This CDR3 has 15 residues. V lost 0 bases, J lost 2 bases, and 6 bases lay in between. CDR1 and CDR2 (germline): KGHDR, SFDVKD.